This TCR beta chain came from a study of blood T cell repertoires in COVID-19. Overall study context: Specimens from acute and convalescent COVID-19 originated in the United States, Italy and Spain. Sample material is recorded as cDNA or gDNA derived from T cells, B-cell-depleted T cells, or PBMCs.

In the source study's methods: Nucleated cell counts were estimated from reference gene primer amplification. Libraries were prepared by immunoSEQ multiplex PCR; TCRdb keeps only in-frame clonotypes and omits some of them. That table gives V, J and clone size, and the DNA gave D and trimming. This repertoire shows some 200,000 clones, 80% to 90% found once; its top ten account for around 3%. This clone appeared a single time. The CDR3 contains 14 residues. Germline V CDR1 and CDR2: LNHNV, YYDKDF (reference sequence). Trimming shortened V by 5 bases and J by 0 bases, and 11 bases separated the two germline ends.

This chain joins TRBV15 and TRBJ2-7, with D perhaps TRBD2 (5 bases). The receptor's source is a man over 45 who had recovered from COVID-19. Sequencing used peripheral blood. The CDR3 DNA reads as TGTGCCACCAGCTTTAGCGCTACCTCCTACGAGCAGTACTTC. The encoded protein is CATSFSATSYEQYF.